This TCR beta chain derives from a study of blood T cell repertoires in COVID-19. Study-wide context: Acute and convalescent COVID-19 samples came from the United States, Italy and Spain.

The CDR3 totals 16 residues. J lost 4 bases, V lost 2 bases, and 7 bases had no gene match. Per the germline V gene, CDR1 is SGHVS and CDR2 is FQNEAQ. Authors' analysis steps: Amplifying reference gene primers gave estimates of nucleated cell counts. Produced via immunoSEQ multiplex PCR; TCRdb's table is partial and in-frame only. V and J calls and clone size come straight from that table; D and trimming were deduced from the DNA. Among approximately 220,000 clones listed, approximately 83% were seen once. The specimen was PBMCs or T cells enriched from blood (not recorded which). This chain links TRBV7-8 with TRBJ1-5; the match to TRBD1 covers 8 bases. The TCR comes from a woman between 40 and 55 years old with acute COVID-19. CDR3 region: CASSLFRTGTNQPQHF. The CDR3 bases are TGTGCCAGCAGCTTATTCCGGACAGGGACTAATCAGCCCCAGCATTTT.